The rows below give T cell receptor beta chains drawn from one sample of a study of identical twins. TCRdb re-derived calls from the 5' RACE reads in MiXCR, one entry per CDR3 protein. Of under 300,000 distinct CDR3 sequences detected, 12% appear once; the ten largest clones hold more than 3.5%. In addition, the sample was reused for a study of yellow fever vaccine responses in identical twins.

Sequencing was carried out using memory (CD45RO+) T cells sorted from blood. The receptors were gathered from a young woman in good health. Both conserved end residues are part of each CDR3. The D gene is left open where the match is weak. Clone size is shown for a subset of rows, as once, few, many or a class of expanded clone.

J gene: TRBJ2-3; D gene: TRBD2; V gene: TRBV3-1; CDR3 length: 14; clone size: many; CDR3 protein: CASSPSGGTDTQYF; CDR3 DNA: TGTGCCAGCAGCCCTAGCGGGGGCACAGATACGCAGTATTTT
J gene: TRBJ1-2; D gene: -; V gene: TRBV5-1; CDR3 length: 17; clone size: many; CDR3 protein: CASSFGLNGEIFYGYTF; CDR3 DNA: TGCGCCAGCAGCTTCGGACTGAACGGAGAAATCTTCTATGGCTACACCTTC
J gene: TRBJ2-7; D gene: -; V gene: TRBV6-1; CDR3 length: 13; clone size: few; CDR3 protein: CASRTGTLYEQYF; CDR3 DNA: TGTGCCAGCAGAACCGGGACCCTCTACGAGCAGTACTTC
J gene: TRBJ2-3; D gene: -; V gene: TRBV9; CDR3 length: 16; clone size: many; CDR3 protein: CASSVDLRGKWDTQYF; CDR3 DNA: TGTGCCAGCAGCGTAGATCTCAGGGGAAAATGGGATACGCAGTATTTT
J gene: TRBJ2-7; D gene: -; V gene: TRBV10-3; CDR3 length: 13; clone size: -; CDR3 protein: CATGHDLSYEQYF; CDR3 DNA: TGTGCCACCGGACACGACCTCTCCTACGAGCAGTACTTC
J gene: TRBJ2-5; D gene: -; V gene: TRBV20-1; CDR3 length: 15; clone size: -; CDR3 protein: CSAREAAGRRETQYF; CDR3 DNA: TGCAGTGCTAGAGAGGCGGCTGGCCGGCGGGAGACCCAGTACTTC
J gene: TRBJ1-1; D gene: TRBD1; V gene: TRBV5-5; CDR3 length: 16; clone size: many; CDR3 protein: CASSPGTGAPDTEAFF; CDR3 DNA: TGTGCCAGCAGCCCCGGGACAGGGGCTCCAGACACTGAAGCTTTCTTT
J gene: TRBJ2-7; D gene: -; V gene: TRBV29-1; CDR3 length: 11; clone size: -; CDR3 protein: CSADGGYEQYF; CDR3 DNA: TGCAGCGCCGACGGCGGCTACGAGCAGTACTTC
J gene: TRBJ1-1; D gene: TRBD1; V gene: TRBV28; CDR3 length: 12; clone size: -; CDR3 protein: CASSPDRGEAFF; CDR3 DNA: TGTGCCAGCAGTCCGGACAGGGGAGAAGCTTTCTTT
J gene: TRBJ1-1; D gene: -; V gene: TRBV19; CDR3 length: 14; clone size: few; CDR3 protein: CASMAREGGTEAFF; CDR3 DNA: TGTGCCAGTATGGCCAGGGAGGGAGGCACTGAAGCTTTCTTT
J gene: TRBJ2-5; D gene: TRBD1; V gene: TRBV10-3; CDR3 length: 13; clone size: many; CDR3 protein: CAITNDRVETQYF; CDR3 DNA: TGTGCCATCACTAACGACAGGGTGGAGACCCAGTACTTC
J gene: TRBJ2-2; D gene: -; V gene: TRBV12-3/TRBV12-4; CDR3 length: 17; clone size: -; CDR3 protein: CASSQYYPVRDPGELFF; CDR3 DNA: TGTGCCAGCAGTCAATACTATCCTGTACGGGACCCCGGGGAGCTGTTTTTT
J gene: TRBJ2-5; D gene: -; V gene: TRBV7-2; CDR3 length: 14; clone size: few; CDR3 protein: CASSLVSGAETQYF; CDR3 DNA: TGTGCCAGCAGCTTAGTATCCGGGGCAGAGACCCAGTACTTC
J gene: TRBJ2-7; D gene: -; V gene: TRBV6-6; CDR3 length: 13; clone size: many; CDR3 protein: CASRWPGTDDLYF; CDR3 DNA: TGTGCCAGCAGATGGCCCGGGACGGATGATCTGTACTTC
J gene: TRBJ1-2; D gene: TRBD1; V gene: TRBV7-9; CDR3 length: 14; clone size: few; CDR3 protein: CASSPVDRVYGYTF; CDR3 DNA: TGTGCCAGCAGCCCGGTAGACAGGGTCTATGGCTACACCTTC
J gene: TRBJ1-1; D gene: -; V gene: TRBV11-1; CDR3 length: 13; clone size: few; CDR3 protein: CASSSEANTEAFF; CDR3 DNA: TGTGCCAGCAGCTCTGAAGCAAACACTGAAGCTTTCTTT
J gene: TRBJ2-7; D gene: -; V gene: TRBV4-1; CDR3 length: 15; clone size: many; CDR3 protein: CASSQGRGHPYEQYF; CDR3 DNA: TGCGCCAGCAGCCAAGGCCGGGGTCACCCCTACGAGCAGTACTTC
J gene: TRBJ1-5; D gene: -; V gene: TRBV12-3/TRBV12-4; CDR3 length: 13; clone size: -; CDR3 protein: CASSWGGGQPQHF; CDR3 DNA: TGTGCCAGCAGTTGGGGGGGCGGCCAGCCCCAGCATTTT
J gene: TRBJ2-7; D gene: -; V gene: TRBV9; CDR3 length: 14; clone size: few; CDR3 protein: CASSKSDRFIAQYF; CDR3 DNA: TGTGCCAGCAGCAAATCGGACAGATTCATCGCGCAGTACTTC
J gene: TRBJ2-7; D gene: -; V gene: TRBV7-9; CDR3 length: 14; clone size: -; CDR3 protein: CASSFGQSAYEQYF; CDR3 DNA: TGTGCCAGCAGCTTCGGACAGAGCGCCTACGAGCAGTACTTC
J gene: TRBJ2-2; D gene: TRBD1; V gene: TRBV4-2; CDR3 length: 17; clone size: few; CDR3 protein: CASSQEQPDRFAGELFF; CDR3 DNA: TGTGCCAGCAGCCAAGAACAACCGGACAGGTTCGCCGGGGAGCTGTTTTTT
J gene: TRBJ2-6; D gene: -; V gene: TRBV2; CDR3 length: 15; clone size: -; CDR3 protein: CASRPTGAGANVLTF; CDR3 DNA: TGTGCCAGCCGGCCAACTGGGGCAGGGGCCAACGTCCTGACTTTC
J gene: TRBJ2-2; D gene: -; V gene: TRBV27; CDR3 length: 14; clone size: many; CDR3 protein: CASSSGLITGELFF; CDR3 DNA: TGTGCCAGCAGTTCCGGACTAATCACCGGGGAGCTGTTTTTT
J gene: TRBJ2-1; D gene: -; V gene: TRBV2; CDR3 length: 14; clone size: -; CDR3 protein: CASSSIGAAYEQFF; CDR3 DNA: TGTGCCAGCAGCTCCATCGGGGCGGCATATGAGCAGTTCTTC
J gene: TRBJ2-5; D gene: TRBD1; V gene: TRBV12-3/TRBV12-4; CDR3 length: 14; clone size: -; CDR3 protein: CASSRGQGWETQYF; CDR3 DNA: TGTGCCAGCAGTAGGGGACAGGGCTGGGAGACCCAGTACTTC
J gene: TRBJ2-1; D gene: TRBD2; V gene: TRBV7-2; CDR3 length: 15; clone size: -; CDR3 protein: CASRLGRGGHNEQFF; CDR3 DNA: TGTGCCAGCAGGTTAGGCCGCGGGGGGCACAATGAGCAGTTCTTC
J gene: TRBJ2-3; D gene: -; V gene: TRBV6-1; CDR3 length: 16; clone size: -; CDR3 protein: CASSRGRDTSTDTQYF; CDR3 DNA: TGTGCCAGCAGCCGGGGCCGGGACACGAGCACAGATACGCAGTATTTT
J gene: TRBJ2-2; D gene: -; V gene: TRBV7-9; CDR3 length: 16; clone size: few; CDR3 protein: CASSLDITGGTGELFF; CDR3 DNA: TGTGCCAGCAGCCTCGACATAACCGGGGGCACCGGGGAGCTGTTTTTT
J gene: TRBJ2-2; D gene: -; V gene: TRBV6-1; CDR3 length: 18; clone size: few; CDR3 protein: CASRQTPRAGPSTGELFF; CDR3 DNA: TGTGCCAGCAGACAAACCCCTCGGGCGGGACCGAGCACCGGGGAGCTGTTTTTT
J gene: TRBJ2-7; D gene: TRBD2; V gene: TRBV20-1; CDR3 length: 17; clone size: -; CDR3 protein: CSARREGQPGYSYEQYF; CDR3 DNA: TGCAGTGCTAGGCGGGAGGGACAGCCAGGATACTCCTACGAGCAGTACTTC
J gene: TRBJ2-7; D gene: TRBD2; V gene: TRBV6-6; CDR3 length: 11; clone size: few; CDR3 protein: CASASGGEQYF; CDR3 DNA: TGTGCCAGCGCGTCGGGGGGCGAGCAGTACTTC
J gene: TRBJ2-4; D gene: -; V gene: TRBV4-3; CDR3 length: 14; clone size: few; CDR3 protein: CASSQDHRPNIQYF; CDR3 DNA: TGCGCCAGCAGCCAAGATCACAGGCCAAACATTCAGTACTTC
J gene: TRBJ2-7; D gene: -; V gene: TRBV24-1; CDR3 length: 15; clone size: many; CDR3 protein: CATSDPADSSYEQYF; CDR3 DNA: TGTGCCACCAGTGATCCCGCGGACAGCTCCTACGAGCAGTACTTC
J gene: TRBJ1-4; D gene: TRBD1; V gene: TRBV7-9; CDR3 length: 16; clone size: few; CDR3 protein: CASSLASGTGVEKLFF; CDR3 DNA: TGTGCCAGCAGCTTAGCGTCTGGGACAGGGGTCGAAAAACTGTTTTTT
J gene: TRBJ1-1; D gene: -; V gene: TRBV7-3; CDR3 length: 15; clone size: many; CDR3 protein: CASSTGTALNTEAFF; CDR3 DNA: TGTGCCAGCAGCACTGGGACGGCTCTGAACACTGAAGCTTTCTTT
J gene: TRBJ2-5; D gene: -; V gene: TRBV6-6; CDR3 length: 13; clone size: few; CDR3 protein: CASSFGQIETQYF; CDR3 DNA: TGTGCCAGCAGTTTTGGACAGATAGAGACCCAGTACTTC
J gene: TRBJ2-7; D gene: TRBD1; V gene: TRBV18; CDR3 length: 15; clone size: -; CDR3 protein: CASSPAGQANYEQYF; CDR3 DNA: TGTGCCAGCTCACCGGCGGGACAGGCCAACTACGAGCAGTACTTC
J gene: TRBJ2-2; D gene: TRBD2; V gene: TRBV20-1; CDR3 length: 15; clone size: -; CDR3 protein: CSASGLAGPTGELFF; CDR3 DNA: TGCAGTGCTAGTGGACTAGCGGGCCCCACCGGGGAGCTGTTTTTT
J gene: TRBJ2-2; D gene: TRBD2; V gene: TRBV29-1; CDR3 length: 16; clone size: -; CDR3 protein: CSVGTSGSQYTGELFF; CDR3 DNA: TGCAGCGTTGGGACTAGCGGGAGTCAGTACACCGGGGAGCTGTTTTTT
J gene: TRBJ1-1; D gene: TRBD1; V gene: TRBV20-1; CDR3 length: 16; clone size: many; CDR3 protein: CSARGGGGGDGTEAFF; CDR3 DNA: TGCAGTGCTAGAGGCGGAGGAGGGGGCGATGGGACTGAAGCTTTCTTT
J gene: TRBJ2-2; D gene: TRBD2; V gene: TRBV20-1; CDR3 length: 15; clone size: many; CDR3 protein: CSARSSGTNTGELFF; CDR3 DNA: TGCAGTGCTAGATCTAGCGGGACGAACACCGGGGAGCTGTTTTTT
J gene: TRBJ2-7; D gene: TRBD2; V gene: TRBV7-2; CDR3 length: 16; clone size: few; CDR3 protein: CASSLVVSSGGYEQYF; CDR3 DNA: TGTGCCAGCAGCTTAGTGGTGTCTAGCGGGGGCTACGAGCAGTACTTC